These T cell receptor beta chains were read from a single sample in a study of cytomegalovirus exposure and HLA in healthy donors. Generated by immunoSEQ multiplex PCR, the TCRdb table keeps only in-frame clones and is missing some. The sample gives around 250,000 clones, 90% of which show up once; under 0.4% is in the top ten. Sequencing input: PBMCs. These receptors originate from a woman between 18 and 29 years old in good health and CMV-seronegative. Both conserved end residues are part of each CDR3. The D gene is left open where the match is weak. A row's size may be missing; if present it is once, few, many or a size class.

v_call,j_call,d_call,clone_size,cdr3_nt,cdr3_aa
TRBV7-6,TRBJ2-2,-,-,TGTGCCAGCACCCGGAACACCGGGGAGCTGTTTTTT,CASTRNTGELFF
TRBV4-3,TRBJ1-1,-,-,TGCGCCAGCAGCCAAGATGTAGCCAGGGTGTTTACCACTGAAGCTTTCTTT,CASSQDVARVFTTEAFF
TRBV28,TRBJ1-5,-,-,TGTGCCAGCAGTTTAAGGTCGGGGGTCAATCAGCCCCAGCATTTT,CASSLRSGVNQPQHF
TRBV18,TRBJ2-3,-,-,TGTGCCAGCTCACCAGGAGGGGGCTTGAGCACAGATACGCAGTATTTT,CASSPGGGLSTDTQYF
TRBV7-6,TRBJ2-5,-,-,TGTGCCAGCAGCCCTATAGCGGCCCAAGAGACCCAGTACTTC,CASSPIAAQETQYF
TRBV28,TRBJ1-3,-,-,TGTGCCAGCTACCGCGGAATCTCTGGAAACACCATATATTTT,CASYRGISGNTIYF
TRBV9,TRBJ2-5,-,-,TGTGCCAGCAGCTCGCAGGGCCGGGAGACCCAGTACTTC,CASSSQGRETQYF
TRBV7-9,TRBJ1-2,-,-,TGTGCCAGCAGCCCCAATCGGGATGGCTACACCTTC,CASSPNRDGYTF
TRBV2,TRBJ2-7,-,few,TGTGCCAGCAGCCCCGATGGTGCAGGAATAGAATCCTACGAGCAGTACTTC,CASSPDGAGIESYEQYF
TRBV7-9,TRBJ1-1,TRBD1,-,TGTGCCAGCAGTAGTTCGCAGGGGGTAGACACTGAAGCTTTCTTT,CASSSSQGVDTEAFF
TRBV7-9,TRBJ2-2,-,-,TGTGCCAGCAGGTACAGCCGGCAGGCCGGGGAGCTGTTTTTT,CASRYSRQAGELFF
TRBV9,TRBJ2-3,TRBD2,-,TGTGCCAGCAGCGTAGGATTAGCGGGGGGCACAGATACGCAGTATTTT,CASSVGLAGGTDTQYF
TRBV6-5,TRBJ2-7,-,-,TGTGCCAGCAGTTACCTCCCGAATAGTAGCGAGCAGTACTTC,CASSYLPNSSEQYF
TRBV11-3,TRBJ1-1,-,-,TGTGCCAGCAGCTTAGTGGAGGGGACTGAAGCTTTCTTT,CASSLVEGTEAFF
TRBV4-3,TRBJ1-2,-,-,TGCGCCAGCAGCCAAGAGGCAACAGCGGCTAACTATGGCTACACCTTC,CASSQEATAANYGYTF
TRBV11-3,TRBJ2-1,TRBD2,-,TGTGCCAGCAGCTTACGGACTAGCGGGGTCCATGAGCAGTTCTTC,CASSLRTSGVHEQFF
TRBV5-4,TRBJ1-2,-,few,TGTGCCAGCAGCTTGGAGGCAGGGTATAGCTATGGCTACACCTTC,CASSLEAGYSYGYTF
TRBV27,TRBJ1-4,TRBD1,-,TGTGCCAGCAGTTCGGGACAGGGTATAGGTGTTGAAAAACTGTTTTTT,CASSSGQGIGVEKLFF
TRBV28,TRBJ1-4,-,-,TGTGCCAGCAGTTTCCCGCGGGTGGGGGAAAAACTGTTTTTT,CASSFPRVGEKLFF
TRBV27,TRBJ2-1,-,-,TGTGCCAGCAGTAGTTCAGGGTTTGCGCCCTACAATGAGCAGTTCTTC,CASSSSGFAPYNEQFF
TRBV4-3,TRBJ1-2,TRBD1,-,TGCGCCAGCAGCCAGGCCTTTGGGACAGCAGCTAACTATGGCTACACCTTC,CASSQAFGTAANYGYTF
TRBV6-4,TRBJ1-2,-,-,TGTGCCAGCAGTGACCCGGTGGACGGGGTCCCAGGCTACACCTTC,CASSDPVDGVPGYTF
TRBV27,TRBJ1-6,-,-,TGTGCCAGCAGTTTGAGGGTGTACTCACCCCTCCACTTT,CASSLRVYSPLHF
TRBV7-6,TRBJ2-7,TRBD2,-,TGTGCCAGCAGCTCCCCGACTAGCGGGGGGTCCTACGAGCAGTACTTC,CASSSPTSGGSYEQYF
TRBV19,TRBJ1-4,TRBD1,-,TGTGCCAGTAGTAAAGTGGGACAGGGGGCTGAAAAACTGTTTTTT,CASSKVGQGAEKLFF
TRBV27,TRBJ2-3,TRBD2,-,TGTGCCAGCAGCACGAACAGACTAGCGGGGGGGACAGATACGCAGTATTTT,CASSTNRLAGGTDTQYF
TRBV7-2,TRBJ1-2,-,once,TGTGCCAGCAGCTTAGTGGAGGGGAACTATGGCTACACCTTC,CASSLVEGNYGYTF
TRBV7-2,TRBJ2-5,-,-,TGTGCCAGCAACAACCAGGGGGGCCAAGAGACCCAGTACTTC,CASNNQGGQETQYF
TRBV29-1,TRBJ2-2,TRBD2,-,TGCAGCGTTGAAGGACCCGACCGGCTAGCGGGGGGTCGAACCGGGGAGCTGTTTTTT,CSVEGPDRLAGGRTGELFF
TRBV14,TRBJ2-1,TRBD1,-,TGTGCCAGCAGCCGGACAGGGAGCTCCTACAATGAGCAGTTCTTC,CASSRTGSSYNEQFF
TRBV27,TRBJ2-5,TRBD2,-,TGTGCCAGCCGACCCTTACTAGCGGGGGCCACCGGGCGGACCCAGTACTTC,CASRPLLAGATGRTQYF
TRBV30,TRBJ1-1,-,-,TGTTCGTGTGAGGGAGACACTGAAGCTTTCTTT,CSCEGDTEAFF
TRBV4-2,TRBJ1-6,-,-,TGTGCCAGCAGCTCCCGGCAGGGTGTGATCTCCTATAATTCACCCCTCCACTTT,CASSSRQGVISYNSPLHF
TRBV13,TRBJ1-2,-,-,TGTGCCAGCAGCTTAGCTACGGGGACTAACTATGGCTACACCTTC,CASSLATGTNYGYTF
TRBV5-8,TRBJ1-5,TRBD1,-,TGTGCCAGCAGCAGTGGGACAGGGCATAGCAATCAGCCCCAGCATTTT,CASSSGTGHSNQPQHF
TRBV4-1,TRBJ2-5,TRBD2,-,TGCGCCAGCAGCCAAGATCCAGCGGGGCCCTCCCAAGAGACCCAGTACTTC,CASSQDPAGPSQETQYF
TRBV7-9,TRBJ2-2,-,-,TGTGCCAGCAGCTCCACAGAGGACAGCACCGGGGAGCTGTTTTTT,CASSSTEDSTGELFF
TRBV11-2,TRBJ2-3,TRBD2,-,TGTGCCAGCAGTCCGACTAGCGGGGGGGCTGCAGATACGCAGTATTTT,CASSPTSGGAADTQYF
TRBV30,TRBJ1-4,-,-,TGTGCCTCTCAGGGTATTGCGAATGAAAAACTGTTTTTT,CASQGIANEKLFF
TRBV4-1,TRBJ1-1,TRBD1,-,TGCGCCAGCAGCCACCTGGCAAGGGTTAGGGGGCGAGGTGAAGCTTTCTTT,CASSHLARVRGRGEAFF
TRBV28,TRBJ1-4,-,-,TGTGCCAGCAGCAAACAGAATTATAATGAAAAACTGTTTTTT,CASSKQNYNEKLFF